This is a list of T cell receptor beta chains from one sample in a study of blood T cell repertoires in COVID-19. The method was immunoSEQ multiplex PCR; TCRdb's version includes in-frame clones alone and lacks a portion of them. The table has fewer than 200,000 clones, 70% to 80% seen once. The specimen was peripheral blood. The source of these receptors is a woman aged 50 to 65 with active or convalescent COVID-19. Both conserved end residues are part of each CDR3. Each record gives: V gene, clone size, D gene, J gene, CDR3 length, CDR3 protein, CDR3 DNA. A D gene is named only where the DNA matches it firmly. Rows give clone size only sometimes, using once, few, many, or a class for an expanded clone.

>TRBV5-5|NA|NA|TRBJ1-3|16
CASSWGSGGYRKAIYF
TGTGCCAGCAGCTGGGGTTCGGGGGGCTATCGAAAGGCCATATATTTT
>TRBV5-1|NA|NA|TRBJ2-3|14
CASSEDREGDTQYF
TGCGCCAGCAGCGAGGACAGGGAGGGAGATACGCAGTATTTT
>TRBV7-2|NA|TRBD2|TRBJ2-3|16
CASSLRAGGRGDTQYF
TGTGCCAGCAGCTTGCGGGCGGGAGGGCGTGGAGATACGCAGTATTTT
>TRBV9|NA|NA|TRBJ2-3|15
CASGSGARATDTQYF
TGTGCCAGCGGATCGGGTGCGCGGGCCACAGATACGCAGTATTTT
>TRBV3-1/TRBV3-2|NA|TRBD1|TRBJ1-2|17
CASSPPRMGQGADGYTF
TGTGCCAGCAGCCCCCCCCGGATGGGACAGGGGGCGGATGGCTACACCTTC
>TRBV6-5|NA|TRBD1|TRBJ1-2|15
CASSYTGGLNYGYTF
TGTGCCAGCAGTTATACAGGGGGGTTGAACTATGGCTACACCTTC
>TRBV6-5|NA|NA|TRBJ2-2|16
CASSYKRRLNTGELFF
TGTGCCAGCAGTTACAAGCGAAGGTTGAACACCGGGGAGCTGTTTTTT
>TRBV3-1/TRBV3-2|NA|TRBD1|TRBJ1-2|13
CASSQARGQGYTF
TGTGCCAGCAGCCAAGCCAGGGGGCAAGGCTACACCTTC
>TRBV21-1|few|NA|TRBJ1-5|16
CASSKLTGVGNQPQHF
TGTGCCAGCAGCAAATTAACAGGGGTGGGCAATCAGCCCCAGCATTTT
>TRBV25-1|NA|NA|TRBJ2-7|13
CASSVEATYEQYF
TGTGCCAGCAGTGTTGAAGCCACCTACGAGCAGTACTTC
>TRBV6-6|few|TRBD1|TRBJ2-5|15
CASSYLTGGGETQYF
TGTGCCAGCAGTTACCTAACAGGGGGCGGGGAGACCCAGTACTTC
>TRBV24-1|few|TRBD2|TRBJ2-3|17
CATSDPSREWGTDTQYF
TGTGCCACCAGTGATCCCTCGCGGGAGTGGGGGACAGATACGCAGTATTTT
>TRBV6-1|NA|NA|TRBJ2-5|14
CASSEAGARETQYF
TGTGCCAGCAGTGAAGCGGGGGCGCGGGAGACCCAGTACTTC
>TRBV11-3|NA|NA|TRBJ1-1|14
CASSLDQVNTEAFF
TGTGCCAGCAGCTTAGATCAGGTAAACACTGAAGCTTTCTTT
>TRBV20-1|once|NA|TRBJ2-5|11
CSASPKETQYF
TGCAGTGCTAGTCCCAAAGAGACCCAGTACTTC
>TRBV28|NA|NA|TRBJ1-5|12
CASGRGYQPQHF
TGTGCCAGCGGGCGGGGGTATCAGCCCCAGCATTTT
>TRBV19|NA|TRBD1|TRBJ1-5|13
CASSRGQKEPQHF
TGTGCCAGTAGTAGGGGACAGAAGGAGCCCCAGCATTTT
>TRBV9|NA|TRBD2|TRBJ2-7|15
CASSVSGGASYEQYF
TGTGCCAGCAGCGTATCGGGAGGGGCGAGCTACGAGCAGTACTTC
>TRBV28|NA|NA|TRBJ2-2|15
CASSLGVTRAGELFF
TGTGCCAGCAGTTTAGGGGTAACCAGGGCCGGGGAGCTGTTTTTT
>TRBV12-2|once|NA|TRBJ1-1|11
CASRGQGEAFF
TGTGCAAGTCGAGGACAGGGTGAAGCTTTCTTT
>TRBV29-1|NA|NA|TRBJ2-2|11
CSAGGAGELFF
TGCAGCGCCGGAGGAGCCGGGGAGCTGTTTTTT
>TRBV28|NA|NA|TRBJ1-2|13
CASSSQGSYGYTF
TGTGCCAGCAGTTCACAGGGATCCTATGGCTACACCTTC
>TRBV6-5|NA|TRBD1|TRBJ1-5|15
CASSLGQGGNQPQHF
TGTGCCAGCAGCCTAGGACAGGGAGGCAATCAGCCCCAGCATTTT
>TRBV19|NA|TRBD2|TRBJ2-7|16
CASSTLAGGTWSEQYF
TGTGCCAGTAGTACGCTAGCGGGAGGAACGTGGAGCGAGCAGTACTTC
>TRBV6-6|many|NA|TRBJ2-3|17
CASSPIAGSGTGDTQYF
TGTGCCAGCAGTCCGATTGCCGGGAGTGGGACGGGAGATACGCAGTATTTT
>TRBV5-4|NA|TRBD2|TRBJ2-3|15
CASSLQRGVGDTQYF
TGTGCCAGCAGCTTGCAGCGGGGGGTTGGAGATACGCAGTATTTT